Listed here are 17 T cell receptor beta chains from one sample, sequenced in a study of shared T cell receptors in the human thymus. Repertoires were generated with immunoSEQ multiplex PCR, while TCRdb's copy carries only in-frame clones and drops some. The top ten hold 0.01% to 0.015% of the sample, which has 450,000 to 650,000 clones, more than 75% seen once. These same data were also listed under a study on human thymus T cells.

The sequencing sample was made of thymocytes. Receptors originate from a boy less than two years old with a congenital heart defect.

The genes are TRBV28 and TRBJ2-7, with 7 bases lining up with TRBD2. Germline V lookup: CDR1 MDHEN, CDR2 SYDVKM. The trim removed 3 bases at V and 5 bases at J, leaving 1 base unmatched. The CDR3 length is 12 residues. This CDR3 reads CASSLAGDEQYF. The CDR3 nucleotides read TGTGCCAGCAGTTTGGCGGGAGACGAGCAGTACTTC. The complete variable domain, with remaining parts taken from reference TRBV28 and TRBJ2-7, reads DVKVTQSSRYLVKRTGEKVFLECVQDMDHENMFWYRQDPGLGLRLIYFSYDVKMKEKGDIPEGYSVSREKKERFSLILESASTNQTSMYLCASSLAGDEQYFGPGTRLTVT.

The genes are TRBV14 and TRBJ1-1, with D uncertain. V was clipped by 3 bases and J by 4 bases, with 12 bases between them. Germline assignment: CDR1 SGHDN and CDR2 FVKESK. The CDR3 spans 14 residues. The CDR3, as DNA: TGTGCCAGCAGCCAGGGCGACGAGAGCACTGAAGCTTTCTTT. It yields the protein CASSQGDESTEAFF.

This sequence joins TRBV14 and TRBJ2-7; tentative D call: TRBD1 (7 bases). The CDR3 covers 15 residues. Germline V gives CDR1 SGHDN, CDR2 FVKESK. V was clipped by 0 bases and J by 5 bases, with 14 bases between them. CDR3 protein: CASSQDWRGLNEQYF. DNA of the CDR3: TGTGCCAGCAGCCAAGATTGGAGGGGGCTTAACGAGCAGTACTTC.

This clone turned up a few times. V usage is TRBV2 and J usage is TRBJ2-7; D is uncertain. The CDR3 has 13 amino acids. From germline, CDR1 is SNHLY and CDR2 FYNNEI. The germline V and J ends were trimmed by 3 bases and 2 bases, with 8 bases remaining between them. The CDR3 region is CASSDRYAYEQYF. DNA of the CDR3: TGTGCCAGCAGTGACAGGTATGCCTACGAGCAGTACTTC.

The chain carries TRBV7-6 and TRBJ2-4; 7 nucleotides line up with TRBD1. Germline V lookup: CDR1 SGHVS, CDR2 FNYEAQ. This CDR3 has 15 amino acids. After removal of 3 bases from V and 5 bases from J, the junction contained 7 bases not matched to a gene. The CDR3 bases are TGTGCCAGCAGCTTGCCCGGACAGGCCGAAAACATTCAGTACTTC. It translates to CASSLPGQAENIQYF.

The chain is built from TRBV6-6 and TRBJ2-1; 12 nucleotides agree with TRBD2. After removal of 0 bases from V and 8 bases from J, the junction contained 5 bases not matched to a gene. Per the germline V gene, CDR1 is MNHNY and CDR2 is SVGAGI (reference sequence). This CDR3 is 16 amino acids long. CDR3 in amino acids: CASSYSTSGSHDEQFF. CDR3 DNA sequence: TGTGCCAGCAGTTACTCGACTAGCGGGAGTCACGATGAGCAGTTCTTC.

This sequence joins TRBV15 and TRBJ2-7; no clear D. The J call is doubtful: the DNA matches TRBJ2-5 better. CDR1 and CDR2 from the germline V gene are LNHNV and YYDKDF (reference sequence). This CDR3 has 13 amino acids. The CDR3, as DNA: TGTGCCACCAGCAGAGATTTGCGGGAGACCCAGTACTTC. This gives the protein CATSRDLRETQYF.

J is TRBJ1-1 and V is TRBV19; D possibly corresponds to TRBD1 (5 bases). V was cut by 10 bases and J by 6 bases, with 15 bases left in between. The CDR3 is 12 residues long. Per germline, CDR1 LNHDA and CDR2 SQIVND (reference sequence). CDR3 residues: CATAAGKAEAFF. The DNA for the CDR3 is TGTGCCACGGCAGCAGGGAAAGCTGAAGCTTTCTTT.

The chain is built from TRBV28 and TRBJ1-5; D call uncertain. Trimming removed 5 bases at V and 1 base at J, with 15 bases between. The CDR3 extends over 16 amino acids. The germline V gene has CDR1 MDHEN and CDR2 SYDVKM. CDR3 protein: CASSPHRRLSNQPQHF. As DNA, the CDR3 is TGTGCCAGCAGTCCTCACCGGCGGTTAAGCAATCAGCCCCAGCATTTT.

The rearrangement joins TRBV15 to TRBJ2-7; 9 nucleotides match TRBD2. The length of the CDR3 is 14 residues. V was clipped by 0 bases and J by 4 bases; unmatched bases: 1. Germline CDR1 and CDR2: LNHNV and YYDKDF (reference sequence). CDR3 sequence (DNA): TGTGCCACCAGCAGAGAGCTAGCGGGGTACGAGCAGTACTTC. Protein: CATSRELAGYEQYF.

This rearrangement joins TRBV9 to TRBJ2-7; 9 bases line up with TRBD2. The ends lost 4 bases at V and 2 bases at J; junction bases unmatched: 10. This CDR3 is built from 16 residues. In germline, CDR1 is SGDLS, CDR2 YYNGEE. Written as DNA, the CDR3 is TGTGCCAGCAGCCCCTCGGGCGGGAGGGTTGCCTACGAGCAGTACTTC. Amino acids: CASSPSGGRVAYEQYF.

CDR3 DNA sequence: TGTGCCAGCAGTTCCGCCGGGGGAGGGCATGAAAAACTGTTTTTT. It specifies CASSSAGGGHEKLFF. This sequence joins TRBV6-5 and TRBJ1-4, with a possible D match to TRBD1 (5 bases). The CDR3 is 15 residues long. V was trimmed by 4 bases and J by 6 bases, leaving 15 bases between them. Germline assignment: CDR1 MNHEY and CDR2 SVGAGI.

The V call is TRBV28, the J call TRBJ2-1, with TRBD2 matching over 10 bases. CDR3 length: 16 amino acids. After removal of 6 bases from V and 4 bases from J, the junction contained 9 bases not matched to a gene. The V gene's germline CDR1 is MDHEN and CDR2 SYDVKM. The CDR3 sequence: CASRGSSGSSYNEQFF. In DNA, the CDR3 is TGTGCCAGCAGGGGGTCTAGCGGGAGTTCGTACAATGAGCAGTTCTTC.

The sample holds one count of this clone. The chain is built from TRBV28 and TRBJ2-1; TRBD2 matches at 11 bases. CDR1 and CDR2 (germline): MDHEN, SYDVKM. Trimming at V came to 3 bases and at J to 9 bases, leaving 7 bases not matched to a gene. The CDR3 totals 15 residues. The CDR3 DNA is TGTGCCAGCAGTTTGCGGACTAGCGGGTATAGTGAGCAGTTCTTC. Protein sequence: CASSLRTSGYSEQFF.

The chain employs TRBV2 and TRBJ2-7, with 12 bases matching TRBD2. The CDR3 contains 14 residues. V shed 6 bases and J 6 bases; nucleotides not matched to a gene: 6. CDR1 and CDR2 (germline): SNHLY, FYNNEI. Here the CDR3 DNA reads TGTGCCAGCAGGAAGACTAGCGGGAGTGGCGAGCAGTACTTC. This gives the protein CASRKTSGSGEQYF.

CDR3 nucleotide sequence: TGTGCCAGCTCACCACCGGTTAGGGTCGGGGGGACTGAAGCTTTCTTT. Translation gives CASSPPVRVGGTEAFF. The rearrangement uses TRBV18 and TRBJ1-1, with TRBD1 as a possible D gene (5 bases). V was shortened by 0 bases and J by 5 bases, with 16 bases between the two germline ends. The CDR3 is 16 amino acids. CDR1 and CDR2 (germline): KGHSH, LQKENI.

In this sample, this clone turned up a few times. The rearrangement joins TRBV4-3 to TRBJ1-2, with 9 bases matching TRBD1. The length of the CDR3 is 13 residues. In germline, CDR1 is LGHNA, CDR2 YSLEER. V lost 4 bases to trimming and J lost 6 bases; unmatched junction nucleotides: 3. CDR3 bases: TGCGCCAGCAGCCGACGACAGGGGGATGGCTACACCTTC. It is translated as CASSRRQGDGYTF.